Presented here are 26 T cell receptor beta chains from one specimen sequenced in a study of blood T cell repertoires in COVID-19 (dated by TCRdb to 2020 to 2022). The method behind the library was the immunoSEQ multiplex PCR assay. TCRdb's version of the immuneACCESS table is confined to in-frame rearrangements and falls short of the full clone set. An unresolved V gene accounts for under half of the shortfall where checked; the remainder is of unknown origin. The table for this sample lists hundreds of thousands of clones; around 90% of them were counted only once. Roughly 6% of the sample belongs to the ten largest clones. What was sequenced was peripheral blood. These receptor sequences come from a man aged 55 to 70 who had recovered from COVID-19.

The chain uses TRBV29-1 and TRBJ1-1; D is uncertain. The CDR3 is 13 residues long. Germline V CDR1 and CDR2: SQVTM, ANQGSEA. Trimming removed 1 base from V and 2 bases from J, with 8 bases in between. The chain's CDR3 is CSVEGQTNTEAFF. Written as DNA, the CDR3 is TGCAGCGTTGAAGGCCAGACTAACACTGAAGCTTTCTTT.

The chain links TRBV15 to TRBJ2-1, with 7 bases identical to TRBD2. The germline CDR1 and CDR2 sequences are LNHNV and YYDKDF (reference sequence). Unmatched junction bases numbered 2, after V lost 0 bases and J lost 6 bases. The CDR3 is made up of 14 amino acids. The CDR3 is CATSRETSSNEQFF. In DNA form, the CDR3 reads TGTGCCACCAGCAGAGAGACTAGCAGCAATGAGCAGTTCTTC.

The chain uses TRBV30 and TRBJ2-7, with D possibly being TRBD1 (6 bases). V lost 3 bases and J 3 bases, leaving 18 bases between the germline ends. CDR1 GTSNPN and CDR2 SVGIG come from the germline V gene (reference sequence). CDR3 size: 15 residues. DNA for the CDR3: TGTGCCTGGAGCCCAACCCCTCCGGACAGCTACGAGCAGTACTTC. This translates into CAWSPTPPDSYEQYF. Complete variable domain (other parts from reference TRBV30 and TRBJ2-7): SQTIHQWPATLVQPVGSPLSLECTVEGTSNPNLYWYRQAAGRGLQLLFYSVGIGQISSEVPQNLSASRPQDRQFILSSKKLLLSDSGFYLCAWSPTPPDSYEQYFGPGTRLTVT.

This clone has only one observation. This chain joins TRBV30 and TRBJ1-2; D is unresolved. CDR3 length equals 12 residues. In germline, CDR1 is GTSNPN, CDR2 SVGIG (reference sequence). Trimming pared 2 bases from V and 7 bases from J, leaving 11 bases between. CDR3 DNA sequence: TGTGCCTGGAGTCGGGGTTTCGGTGGCTACACCTTC. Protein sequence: CAWSRGFGGYTF.

The CDR3 DNA sequence: TGTGCCACCAGCAGAGGTGTGAGACAGGGCGTTATACCGGTTAGCACAGATACGCAGTATTTT. Translation gives CATSRGVRQGVIPVSTDTQYF. V gene TRBV15 combines with J gene TRBJ2-3, with 7 bases lining up with TRBD1. This CDR3 contains 21 residues. The junction had 19 bases not matched to a gene; V was cut back by 1 base and J by 0 bases. Germline V gives CDR1 LNHNV, CDR2 YYDKDF (reference sequence).

DNA of the CDR3: TGCGCCAGCAGCTTGATAGCGGGGGGGAGCACAGATACGCAGTATTTT. It encodes CASSLIAGGSTDTQYF. The chain couples TRBV5-1 to TRBJ2-3; TRBD2 matches at 11 bases. CDR3 length: 16 residues. The V gene end was trimmed by 1 base and the J gene end by 0 bases; junction bases not matched to a gene: 1. The germline CDR1 and CDR2 sequences are SGHRS and YFSETQ.

CDR3 loop: CASSLEQALLGETQYF. DNA of the CDR3: TGTGCCAGCAGCTTAGAACAGGCCCTACTGGGAGAGACCCAGTACTTC. V and J are TRBV7-6 and TRBJ2-5; the D gene is possibly TRBD1 (5 bases). The germline gives CDR1 SGHVS, CDR2 FNYEAQ. Deletions cut 1 base from V and 4 bases from J, with 16 bases between. CDR3 length: 16 residues.

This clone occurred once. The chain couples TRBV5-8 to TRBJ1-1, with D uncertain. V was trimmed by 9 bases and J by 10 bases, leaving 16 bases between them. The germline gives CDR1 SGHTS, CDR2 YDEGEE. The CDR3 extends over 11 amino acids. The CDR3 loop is CAIRPQRAAFF. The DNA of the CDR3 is TGTGCCATCCGACCTCAGAGGGCAGCTTTCTTT.

The CDR3 DNA follows: TGTGCCAGCAGCGTAGTTACTAGTGCTAGCACAGATACGCAGTATTTT. Encoded protein: CASSVVTSASTDTQYF. The chain joins TRBV9 to TRBJ2-3; a possible D gene is TRBD2 (5 bases). Germline CDR1 and CDR2: SGDLS and YYNGEE. The CDR3 is 16 amino acids. The V and J ends lost 0 bases and 0 bases respectively, with 11 bases between them.

CDR3 loop: CASSQERQGSSPLHF. As DNA, the CDR3 is TGCGCCAGCAGCCAAGAACGACAGGGATCATCACCCCTCCACTTT. V gene TRBV4-1 combines with J gene TRBJ1-6; 7 bases match TRBD1. The germline V gene has CDR1 MGHRA and CDR2 YSYEKL. The CDR3 loop spans 15 amino acids. The V and J ends lost 0 bases and 10 bases, in that order; junction bases with no gene match: 6.

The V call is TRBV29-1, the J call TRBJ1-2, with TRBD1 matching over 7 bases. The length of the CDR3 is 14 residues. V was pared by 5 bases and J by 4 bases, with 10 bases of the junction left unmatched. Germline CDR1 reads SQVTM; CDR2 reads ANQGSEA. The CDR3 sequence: CSVKQTGRTYGYTF. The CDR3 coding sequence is TGCAGCGTTAAACAGACAGGGCGCACCTATGGCTACACCTTC. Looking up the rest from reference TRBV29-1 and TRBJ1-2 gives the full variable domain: SAVISQKPSRDICQRGTSLTIQCQVDSQVTMMFWYRQQPGQSLTLIATANQGSEATYESGFVIDKFPISRPNLTFSTLTVSNMSPEDSSIYLCSVKQTGRTYGYTFGSGTRLTVV.

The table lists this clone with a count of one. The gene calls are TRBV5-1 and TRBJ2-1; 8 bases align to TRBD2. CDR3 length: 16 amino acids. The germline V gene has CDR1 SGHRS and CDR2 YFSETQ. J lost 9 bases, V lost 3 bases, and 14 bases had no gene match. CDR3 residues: CASSSAVREAGSEQFF. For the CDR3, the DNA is TGCGCCAGCAGCTCCGCTGTGCGGGAGGCGGGGAGTGAGCAGTTCTTC. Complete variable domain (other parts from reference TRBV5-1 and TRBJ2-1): KAGVTQTPRYLIKTRGQQVTLSCSPISGHRSVSWYQQTPGQGLQFLFEYFSETQRNKGNFPGRFSGRQFSNSRSEMNVSTLELGDSALYLCASSSAVREAGSEQFFGPGTRLTVL.

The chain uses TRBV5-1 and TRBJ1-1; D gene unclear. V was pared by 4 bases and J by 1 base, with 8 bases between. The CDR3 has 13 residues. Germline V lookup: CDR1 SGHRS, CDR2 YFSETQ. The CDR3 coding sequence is TGCGCCAGCAGCGTGACTACGAACACTGAAGCTTTCTTT. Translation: CASSVTTNTEAFF.

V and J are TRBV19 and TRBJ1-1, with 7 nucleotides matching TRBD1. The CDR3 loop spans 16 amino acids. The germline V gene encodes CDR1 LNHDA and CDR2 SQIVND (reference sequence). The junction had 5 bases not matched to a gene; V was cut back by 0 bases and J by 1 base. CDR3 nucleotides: TGTGCCAGTAGTATAGATCAAGGGACAGCGAACACTGAAGCTTTCTTT. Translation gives CASSIDQGTANTEAFF.

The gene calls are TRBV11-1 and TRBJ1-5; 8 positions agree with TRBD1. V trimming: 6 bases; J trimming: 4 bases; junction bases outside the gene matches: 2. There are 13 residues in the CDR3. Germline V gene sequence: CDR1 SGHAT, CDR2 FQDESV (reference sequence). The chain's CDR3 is CASSGDRNQPQHF. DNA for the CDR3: TGTGCCAGCAGTGGGGACAGGAATCAGCCCCAGCATTTT.

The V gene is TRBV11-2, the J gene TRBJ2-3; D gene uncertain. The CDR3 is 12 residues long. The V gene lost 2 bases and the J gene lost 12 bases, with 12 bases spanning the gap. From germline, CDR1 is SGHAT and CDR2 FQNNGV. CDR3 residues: CASSLFSFYQYF. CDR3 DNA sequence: TGTGCCAGCAGCTTATTCTCCTTTTATCAGTATTTT.

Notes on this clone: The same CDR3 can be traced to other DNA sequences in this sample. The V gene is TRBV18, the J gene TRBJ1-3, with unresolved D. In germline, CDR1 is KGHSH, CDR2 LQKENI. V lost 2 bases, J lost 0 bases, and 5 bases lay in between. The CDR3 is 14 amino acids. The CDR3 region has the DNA TGTGCCAGCTCACCAGGTAGCTCTGGAAACACCATATATTTT. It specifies CASSPGSSGNTIYF.

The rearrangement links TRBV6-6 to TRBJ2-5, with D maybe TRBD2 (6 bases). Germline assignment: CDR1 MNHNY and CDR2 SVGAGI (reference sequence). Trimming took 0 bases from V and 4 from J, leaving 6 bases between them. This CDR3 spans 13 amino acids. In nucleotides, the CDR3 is TGTGCCAGCAGTTACTCGCGGGGAGAGACCCAGTACTTC. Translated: CASSYSRGETQYF.

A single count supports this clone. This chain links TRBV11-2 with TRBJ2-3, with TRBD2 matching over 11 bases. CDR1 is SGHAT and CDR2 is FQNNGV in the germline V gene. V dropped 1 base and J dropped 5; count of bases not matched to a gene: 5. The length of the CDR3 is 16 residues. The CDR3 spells CASSLALAGGEDTQYF. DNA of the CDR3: TGTGCCAGCAGCTTAGCTCTAGCGGGGGGAGAAGATACGCAGTATTTT. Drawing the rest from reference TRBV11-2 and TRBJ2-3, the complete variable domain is EAGVAQSPRYKIIEKRQSVAFWCNPISGHATLYWYQQILGQGPKLLIQFQNNGVVDDSQLPKDRFSAERLKGVDSTLKIQPAKLEDSAVYLCASSLALAGGEDTQYFGPGTRLTVL.

DNA of the CDR3: TGTGCCAGCTCACAGAGTGGTACTAGTCTAGAGCAGTTCTTC. It encodes CASSQSGTSLEQFF. The gene calls are TRBV18 and TRBJ2-1, with TRBD2 as a possible D gene (5 bases). Germline V gives CDR1 KGHSH, CDR2 LQKENI. There are 14 residues in the CDR3. V lost 4 bases, J lost 10 bases, and 17 bases lay in between.

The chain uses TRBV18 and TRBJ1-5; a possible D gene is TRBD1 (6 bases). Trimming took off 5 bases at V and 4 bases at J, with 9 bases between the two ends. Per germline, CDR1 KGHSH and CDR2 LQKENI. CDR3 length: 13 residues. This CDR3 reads CASSADRNQPQHF. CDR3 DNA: TGTGCCAGCTCAGCGGACAGAAATCAGCCCCAGCATTTT.

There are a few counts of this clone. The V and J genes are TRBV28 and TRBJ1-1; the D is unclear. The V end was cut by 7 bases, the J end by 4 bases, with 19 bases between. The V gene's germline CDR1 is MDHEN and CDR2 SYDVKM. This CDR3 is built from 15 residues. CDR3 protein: CASISKRVWLTEAFF. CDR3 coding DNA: TGTGCCAGCATCTCTAAGAGGGTTTGGCTCACTGAAGCTTTCTTT.

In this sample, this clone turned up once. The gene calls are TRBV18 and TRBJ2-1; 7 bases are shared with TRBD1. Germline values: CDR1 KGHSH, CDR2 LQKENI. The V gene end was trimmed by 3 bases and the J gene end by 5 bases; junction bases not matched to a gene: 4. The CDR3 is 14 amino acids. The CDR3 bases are TGTGCCAGCTCACCGCTCGGGACAGACAATGAGCAGTTCTTC. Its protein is CASSPLGTDNEQFF.

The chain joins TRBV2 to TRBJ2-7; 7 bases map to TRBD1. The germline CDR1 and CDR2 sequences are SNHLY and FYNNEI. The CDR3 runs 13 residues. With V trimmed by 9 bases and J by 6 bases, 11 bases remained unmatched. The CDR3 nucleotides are TGTGCCAGTACACAGGGGACCTGGCGCGAGCAGTACTTC. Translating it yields CASTQGTWREQYF.

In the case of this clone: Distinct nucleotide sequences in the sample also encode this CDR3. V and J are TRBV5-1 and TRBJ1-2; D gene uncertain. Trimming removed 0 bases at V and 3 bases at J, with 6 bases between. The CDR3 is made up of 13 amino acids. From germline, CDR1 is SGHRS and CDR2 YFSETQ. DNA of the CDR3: TGCGCCAGCAGCTTGGTCCCCGACTATGGCTACACCTTC. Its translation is CASSLVPDYGYTF.

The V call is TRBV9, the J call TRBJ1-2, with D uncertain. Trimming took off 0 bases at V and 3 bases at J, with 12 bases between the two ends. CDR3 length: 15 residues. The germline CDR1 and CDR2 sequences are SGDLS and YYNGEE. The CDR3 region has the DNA TGTGCCAGCAGCGTAGCGGGAGGCCCTTACTATGGCTACACCTTC. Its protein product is CASSVAGGPYYGYTF.